What follows describes a single TCR beta chain. This entry is derived from a study of cytomegalovirus exposure and HLA in healthy donors. Study background: Genotyping of more than 300 donors showed that 70% to 90% belonged to the Caucasian-associated ancestry cluster.

PCR was performed using 60 Vbeta and 13 Jbeta primers. Using immunoSEQ multiplex PCR, the repertoire was profiled, and TCRdb retains in-frame clones only, with some absent. The sample yields 180,000 or so clones, 80% to 90% seen once. The clonotype originates from a man younger than 35 in good health and CMV-seropositive. Source material: PBMCs.

The CDR3 sequence: CASSLIQVEELFGYTF. CDR3 coding DNA: TGTGCCAGCAGCTTAATCCAGGTTGAAGAATTGTTCGGCTACACCTTC. V usage is TRBV11-2 and J usage is TRBJ1-2; D is uncertain. The CDR3 runs 16 residues. Germline V lookup: CDR1 SGHAT, CDR2 FQNNGV. Trimming removed 2 bases at V and 8 bases at J, with 21 bases between. Drawing the rest from reference TRBV11-2 and TRBJ1-2, the complete variable domain is EAGVAQSPRYKIIEKRQSVAFWCNPISGHATLYWYQQILGQGPKLLIQFQNNGVVDDSQLPKDRFSAERLKGVDSTLKIQPAKLEDSAVYLCASSLIQVEELFGYTFGSGTRLTVV.